This TCR beta chain is drawn from a study of regulatory T cells in long-lasting Graves disease. Sequencing libraries for TCR beta were prepared with iRepertoire HTBI primers and Arm-PCR of CDR3 regions. TCRdb redid the calling of the multiplex PCR reads with MiXCR, one entry per CDR3 protein. The sample records 350,000 to 500,000 distinct CDR3 sequences, roughly a fifth being singletons. Sample time point: persistent/refractory GD, antithyroid drugs over 5 years with positive TRAb. PBMC RNA was the source of the TCR library. The study's findings and limits: Among the persistent patients, approximately 2,900 public clonotypes were shared, more than the approximately 1,000 shared among new patients.

This clonotype was counted ten times or more. No antigen is known for it. CDR3 length: 13 residues. Germline assignment: CDR1 KGHSH and CDR2 LQKENI. V was shortened by 8 bases and J by 4 bases, with 14 bases between the two germline ends. V usage is TRBV18 and J usage is TRBJ1-2, with D tentatively TRBD1 (5 bases). The clonotype comes from a female donor with Graves disease. Sequences were derived from peripheral blood mononuclear cells (PBMCs), sampled when the disease was refractory, from a patient treated with antithyroid drugs. DNA for the CDR3: TGTGCCAGCAGCCCCGACGGGACCTATGGCTACACCTTC. It codes for CASSPDGTYGYTF.